This TCR beta chain stems from a study of shared clonotypes between healthy human individuals. About the study: Samples came from two female and three male donors aged 18 to 49.

The table came from immunoSEQ multiplex PCR; TCRdb's copy has only in-frame clones and leaves some out. Found here are about 1.1 million clones, 60% to 85% of them singletons; the top ten hold approximately 0.9%. The CDR3 consists of 15 residues. Trimming removed 5 bases at V and 0 bases at J, with 11 bases between. In germline, CDR1 is SNHLY, CDR2 FYNNEI. A word on this clone: The antigen remains unidentified.

Whole-study findings and limits: Depth of sequencing was expected to influence donor clonotype sharing.

This chain connects TRBV2 to TRBJ1-3, with no clear D. The TCR comes from a man aged 18 to 29 in good health. Some clones in this sample may be carry-over from other donors' samples. The sequencing input was memory CD4+ T cells from PBMCs. Documented subset: CD45RA-negative fraction. The CDR3 is CASSLDGFSGNTIYF. In DNA, the CDR3 is TGTGCCAGCAGTTTGGACGGGTTCTCTGGAAACACCATATATTTT.